Given below is one TCR beta chain in context. As yet, its antigen is unknown. This record comes from a study of cytomegalovirus exposure and HLA in healthy donors. About the study: The 650 to 850 first-cohort repertoires and the 100 to 150 validation repertoires shared the same platform, a later analysis reported. The study's findings and limits: Cytomegalovirus status, reportedly, was diagnosed with high specificity and sensitivity by the classifier. A list of 150 or so TCR beta chains associated with cytomegalovirus was given.

Some clones are missing from TCRdb's copy, which holds only in-frame ones; the method was immunoSEQ multiplex PCR. The repertoire holds over 75,000 clones, with less than 85% as singletons. Germline V gene sequence: CDR1 MNHNS, CDR2 SASEGT. V lost 10 bases, J lost 3 bases, and 8 bases stayed unmatched. This CDR3 has 14 amino acids. This clonotype was sampled from a man aged 18 to 30 in good health and CMV-seropositive. The chain is built from TRBV6-1 and TRBJ2-2, with TRBD1 identical over 7 bases. The sample was PBMCs. The CDR3, as DNA: TGTGCCACCCGGACAGGATGGGACACCGGGGAGCTGTTTTTT. It encodes CATRTGWDTGELFF.